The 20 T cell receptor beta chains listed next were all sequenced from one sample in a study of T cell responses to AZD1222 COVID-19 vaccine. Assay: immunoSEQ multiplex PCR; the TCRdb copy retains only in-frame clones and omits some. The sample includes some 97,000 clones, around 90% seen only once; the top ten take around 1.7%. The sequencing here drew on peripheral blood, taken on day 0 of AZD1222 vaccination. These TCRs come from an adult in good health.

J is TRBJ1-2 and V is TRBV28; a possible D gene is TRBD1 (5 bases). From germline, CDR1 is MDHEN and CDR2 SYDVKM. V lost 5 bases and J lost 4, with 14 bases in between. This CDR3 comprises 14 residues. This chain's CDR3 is CASSAPVGVYGYTF. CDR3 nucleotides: TGTGCCAGCAGTGCCCCGGTGGGGGTCTATGGCTACACCTTC.

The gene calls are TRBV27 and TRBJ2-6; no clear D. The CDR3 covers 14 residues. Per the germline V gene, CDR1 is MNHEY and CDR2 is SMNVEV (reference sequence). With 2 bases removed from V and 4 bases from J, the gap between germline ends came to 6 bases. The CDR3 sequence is CASSLIAGANVLTF. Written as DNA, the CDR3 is TGTGCCAGCAGTTTAATCGCAGGGGCCAACGTCCTGACTTTC.

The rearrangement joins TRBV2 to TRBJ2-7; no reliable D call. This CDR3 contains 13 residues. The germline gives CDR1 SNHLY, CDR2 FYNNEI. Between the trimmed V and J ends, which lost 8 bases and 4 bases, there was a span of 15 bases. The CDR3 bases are TGTGCCAGCCTCGAACGGGTCTTTTACGAGCAGTACTTC. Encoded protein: CASLERVFYEQYF.

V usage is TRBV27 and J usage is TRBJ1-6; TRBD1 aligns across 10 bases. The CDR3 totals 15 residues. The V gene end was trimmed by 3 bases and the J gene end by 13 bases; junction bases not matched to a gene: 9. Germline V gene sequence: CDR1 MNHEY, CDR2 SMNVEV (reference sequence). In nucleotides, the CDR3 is TGTGCCAGCAGTTTTTTCAAGGGACAGGGGTCGCCCCTCCACTTT. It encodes CASSFFKGQGSPLHF.

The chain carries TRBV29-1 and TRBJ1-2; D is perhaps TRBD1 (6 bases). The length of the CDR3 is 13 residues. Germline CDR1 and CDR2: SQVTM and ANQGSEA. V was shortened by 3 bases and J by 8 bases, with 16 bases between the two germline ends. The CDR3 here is CSVEGTKVEGYTF. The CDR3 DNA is TGCAGCGTTGAGGGGACAAAGGTTGAAGGCTACACCTTC.

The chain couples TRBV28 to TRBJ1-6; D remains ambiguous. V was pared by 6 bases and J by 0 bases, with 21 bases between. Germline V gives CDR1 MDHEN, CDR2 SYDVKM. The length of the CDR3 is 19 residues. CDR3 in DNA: TGTGCCAGCAGCCTGATGGCAATCAGCCAAAGCTCCTATAATTCACCCCTCCACTTT. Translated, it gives CASSLMAISQSSYNSPLHF.

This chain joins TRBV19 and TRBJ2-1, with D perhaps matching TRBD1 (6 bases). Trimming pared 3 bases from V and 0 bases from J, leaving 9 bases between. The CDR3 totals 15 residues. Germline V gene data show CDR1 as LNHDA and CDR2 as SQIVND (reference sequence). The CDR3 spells CASSILTGSYNEQFF. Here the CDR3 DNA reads TGTGCCAGTAGTATTTTGACAGGCTCCTACAATGAGCAGTTCTTC.

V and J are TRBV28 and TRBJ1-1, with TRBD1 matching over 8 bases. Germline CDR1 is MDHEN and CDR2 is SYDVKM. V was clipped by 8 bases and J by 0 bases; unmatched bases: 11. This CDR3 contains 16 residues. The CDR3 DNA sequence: TGTGCCAGCCCATCGGGACAGGAAAACATGAACACTGAAGCTTTCTTT. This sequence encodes CASPSGQENMNTEAFF.

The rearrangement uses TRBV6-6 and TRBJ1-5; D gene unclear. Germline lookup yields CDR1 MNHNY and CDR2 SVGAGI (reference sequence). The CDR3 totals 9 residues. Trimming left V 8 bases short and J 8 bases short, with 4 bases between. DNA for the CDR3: TGTGCCAGCGGTGAGCCCCAGCATTTT. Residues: CASGEPQHF.

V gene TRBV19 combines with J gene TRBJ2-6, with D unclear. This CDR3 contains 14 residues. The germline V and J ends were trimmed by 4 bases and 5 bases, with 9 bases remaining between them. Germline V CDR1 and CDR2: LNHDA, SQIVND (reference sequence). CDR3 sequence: CASSNYDRANVLTF. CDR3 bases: TGTGCCAGTAGTAACTATGATCGGGCCAACGTCCTGACTTTC.

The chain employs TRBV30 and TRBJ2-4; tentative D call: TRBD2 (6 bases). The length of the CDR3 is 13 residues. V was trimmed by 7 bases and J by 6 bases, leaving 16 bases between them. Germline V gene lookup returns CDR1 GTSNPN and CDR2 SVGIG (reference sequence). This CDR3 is CALSREVRNIQYF. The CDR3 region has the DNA TGTGCCTTGTCCAGGGAGGTTAGAAACATTCAGTACTTC.

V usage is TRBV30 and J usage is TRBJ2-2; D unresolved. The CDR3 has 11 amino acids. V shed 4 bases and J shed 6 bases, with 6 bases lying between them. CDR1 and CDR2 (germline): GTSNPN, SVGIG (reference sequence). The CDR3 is CAWIFAGELFF. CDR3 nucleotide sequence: TGTGCCTGGATTTTTGCCGGGGAGCTGTTTTTT. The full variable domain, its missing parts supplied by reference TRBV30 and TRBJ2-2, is SQTIHQWPATLVQPVGSPLSLECTVEGTSNPNLYWYRQAAGRGLQLLFYSVGIGQISSEVPQNLSASRPQDRQFILSSKKLLLSDSGFYLCAWIFAGELFFGEGSRLTVL.

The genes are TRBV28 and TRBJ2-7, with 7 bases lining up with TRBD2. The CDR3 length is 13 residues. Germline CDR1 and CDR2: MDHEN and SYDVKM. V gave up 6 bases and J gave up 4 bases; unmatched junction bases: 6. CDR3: CASSRAGRYEQYF. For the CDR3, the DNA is TGTGCCAGCAGCCGAGCGGGACGATACGAGCAGTACTTC.

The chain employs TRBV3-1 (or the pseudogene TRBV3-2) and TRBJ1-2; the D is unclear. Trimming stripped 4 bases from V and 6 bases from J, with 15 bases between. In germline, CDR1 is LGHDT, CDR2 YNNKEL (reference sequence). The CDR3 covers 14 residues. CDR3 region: CASSRIKGKDGYTF. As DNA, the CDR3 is TGTGCCAGCAGCCGTATCAAAGGGAAGGATGGCTACACCTTC.

The CDR3: CASGLRVEETGVPNQPQHF. The CDR3 DNA is TGTGCTAGTGGTTTGCGAGTTGAGGAGACAGGGGTTCCTAATCAGCCCCAGCATTTT. This sequence joins TRBV12-5 and TRBJ1-5, with TRBD1 matching 8 bases. The CDR3 extends over 19 amino acids. Trimming removed 2 bases from V and 4 bases from J; junction bases left unmatched: 16. The V gene's germline CDR1 is LGHNT and CDR2 FRNRAP.

The CDR3 DNA is TGCAGCGTTGACCGGGACAGCTACACCTTC. Residues: CSVDRDSYTF. V and J are TRBV29-1 and TRBJ1-2; a weak D match, TRBD1 (6 bases). V was cut by 3 bases and J by 9 bases, with 8 bases left in between. Germline V lookup: CDR1 SQVTM, CDR2 ANQGSEA. CDR3 size: 10 residues. Using reference TRBV29-1 and TRBJ1-2 for the parts outside the CDR3, the full variable domain is SAVISQKPSRDICQRGTSLTIQCQVDSQVTMMFWYRQQPGQSLTLIATANQGSEATYESGFVIDKFPISRPNLTFSTLTVSNMSPEDSSIYLCSVDRDSYTFGSGTRLTVV.

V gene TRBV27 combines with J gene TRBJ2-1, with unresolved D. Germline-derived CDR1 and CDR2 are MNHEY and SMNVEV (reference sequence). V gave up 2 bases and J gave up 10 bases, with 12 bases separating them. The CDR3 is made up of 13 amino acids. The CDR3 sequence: CASSLRLSGEQFF. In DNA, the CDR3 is TGTGCCAGCAGTTTAAGGCTATCAGGAGAGCAGTTCTTC.

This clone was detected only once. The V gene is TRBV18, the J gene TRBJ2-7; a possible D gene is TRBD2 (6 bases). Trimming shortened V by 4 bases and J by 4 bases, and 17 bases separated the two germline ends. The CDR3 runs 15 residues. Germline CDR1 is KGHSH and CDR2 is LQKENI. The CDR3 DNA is TGTGCCAGCTCACTCAAGGGAGGAGGGGAATACGAGCAGTACTTC. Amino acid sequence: CASSLKGGGEYEQYF. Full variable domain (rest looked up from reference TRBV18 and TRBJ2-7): NAGVMQNPRHLVRRRGQEARLRCSPMKGHSHVYWYRQLPEEGLKFMVYLQKENIIDESGMPKERFSAEFPKEGPSILRIQQVVRGDSAAYFCASSLKGGGEYEQYFGPGTRLTVT.

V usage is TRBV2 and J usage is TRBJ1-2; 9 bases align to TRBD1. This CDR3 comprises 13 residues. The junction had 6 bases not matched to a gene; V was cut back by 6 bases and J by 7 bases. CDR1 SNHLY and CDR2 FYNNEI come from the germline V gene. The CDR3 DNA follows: TGTGCCAGCAGACGAACAGGGGGCAGTGGCTACACCTTC. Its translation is CASRRTGGSGYTF.

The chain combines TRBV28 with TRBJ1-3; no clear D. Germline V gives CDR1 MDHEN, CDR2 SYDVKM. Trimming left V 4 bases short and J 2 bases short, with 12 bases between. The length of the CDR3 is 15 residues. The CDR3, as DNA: TGTGCCAGCAGTTCCCCTCTCGAAGCTGGAAACACCATATATTTT. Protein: CASSSPLEAGNTIYF.